One sample yielded the 20 T cell receptor beta chains listed below, sequenced in a study of shared clonotypes between healthy human individuals. Assay used: immunoSEQ multiplex PCR; TCRdb lists only in-frame clones, some missing. This sample carries 1.6 million or so clones, approximately 98.5% of them seen once, and the ten largest clones take 0.36%. Sequenced input: naive CD4+ T cells sorted from blood. The subset: CD45RA+ positively selected. These receptor sequences come from a man aged 30 to 45 in good health.

This CDR3 reads CASSASGRAYNEQFF. For the CDR3, the DNA is TGTGCCAGCAGCGCGAGCGGGAGGGCGTACAATGAGCAGTTCTTC. The chain couples TRBV27 to TRBJ2-1; 10 bases line up with TRBD2. Looked up from germline, CDR1 is MNHEY and CDR2 is SMNVEV (reference sequence). The ends lost 6 bases at V and 4 bases at J; junction bases unmatched: 6. The CDR3 runs to 15 residues.

The rearrangement uses TRBV9 and TRBJ1-4; unclear D gene. Germline V gene lookup returns CDR1 SGDLS and CDR2 YYNGEE. This CDR3 has 15 amino acids. Trimming stripped 1 base from V and 5 bases from J, with 12 bases between. CDR3 DNA: TGTGCCAGCAGCGTACTGGCCGGACTAAATGAAAAACTGTTTTTT. Protein product: CASSVLAGLNEKLFF.

The J gene is TRBJ2-7, the V gene TRBV7-5; the table calls TRBD1, which could not be checked here. TRBV7-5 is classified as a pseudogene. The CDR3 consists of 17 residues. The CDR3 DNA reads as TGTGCCAGAAGCCCATCCTTCGCCGGGACAGGATTGTACGAGCAGTACTTC. This sequence encodes CARSPSFAGTGLYEQYF.

This chain links TRBV28 with TRBJ2-2; D is uncertain. The CDR3 covers 14 residues. Germline CDR1 reads MDHEN; CDR2 reads SYDVKM. Between the trimmed V and J ends, which lost 3 bases and 5 bases, there was a span of 10 bases. CDR3 sequence: CASSFLGLTGELFF. CDR3 bases: TGTGCCAGCAGTTTTCTGGGGTTAACCGGGGAGCTGTTTTTT.

This chain uses TRBV28 with TRBJ1-1; D possibly corresponds to TRBD1 (5 bases). The CDR3 totals 15 residues. Germline V gene lookup returns CDR1 MDHEN and CDR2 SYDVKM. Trimming removed 4 bases at V and 0 bases at J, with 12 bases between. CDR3 sequence reads: CASSSTGRMNTEAFF. CDR3 sequence (DNA): TGTGCCAGCAGTTCTACGGGACGGATGAACACTGAAGCTTTCTTT. The whole variable domain, remainder taken from reference TRBV28 and TRBJ1-1, is DVKVTQSSRYLVKRTGEKVFLECVQDMDHENMFWYRQDPGLGLRLIYFSYDVKMKEKGDIPEGYSVSREKKERFSLILESASTNQTSMYLCASSSTGRMNTEAFFGQGTRLTVV.

The chain combines TRBV28 with TRBJ2-3; D is uncertain. V lost 3 bases, J lost 2 bases, and 6 bases lay in between. CDR3 length equals 13 residues. Germline lookup yields CDR1 MDHEN and CDR2 SYDVKM. For the CDR3, the DNA is TGTGCCAGCAGTTTGGGATTCACAGATACGCAGTATTTT. Encoded protein: CASSLGFTDTQYF.

Comments on this clone: Additional DNA sequences in this sample encode the identical CDR3. J is TRBJ2-7 and V is TRBV15; D gene uncertain. The CDR3 has 13 residues. Trimming stripped 0 bases from V and 4 bases from J, with 7 bases between. Germline V gives CDR1 LNHNV, CDR2 YYDKDF (reference sequence). CDR3 loop: CATSRDRGYEQYF. The CDR3 DNA reads as TGTGCCACCAGCAGAGACAGAGGATACGAGCAGTACTTC.

The V call is TRBV18, the J call TRBJ2-7; D might be TRBD1 (5 bases). V was trimmed by 0 bases and J by 6 bases, leaving 9 bases between them. CDR3 length: 13 amino acids. Germline values: CDR1 KGHSH, CDR2 LQKENI. The CDR3 DNA sequence: TGTGCCAGCTCACCACCGTCAGGGTTCGAGCAGTACTTC. Translated, it gives CASSPPSGFEQYF. The full variable domain, its missing parts supplied by reference TRBV18 and TRBJ2-7, is NAGVMQNPRHLVRRRGQEARLRCSPMKGHSHVYWYRQLPEEGLKFMVYLQKENIIDESGMPKERFSAEFPKEGPSILRIQQVVRGDSAAYFCASSPPSGFEQYFGPGTRLTVT.

The chain carries TRBV29-1 and TRBJ2-7; 10 nucleotides match TRBD1. Germline CDR1 and CDR2: SQVTM and ANQGSEA. The CDR3 sequence is 12 residues long. J gave up 3 bases and V 7 bases, and 3 bases lay outside the gene matches. CDR3 in DNA: TGCAGCGCGGGACAGGGGAACTACGAGCAGTACTTC. Residues: CSAGQGNYEQYF.

The gene calls are TRBV5-1 and TRBJ1-4; D is unresolved. The V gene's germline CDR1 is SGHRS and CDR2 YFSETQ. V gave up 9 bases and J gave up 0 bases, with 21 bases separating them. This CDR3 is built from 17 residues. The CDR3 nucleotides read TGCGCCATCCCAGGTATTCAGGCGCCTCCAACTAATGAAAAACTGTTTTTT. This encodes CAIPGIQAPPTNEKLFF.

The chain carries TRBV7-2 and TRBJ1-5, with TRBD1 as a possible D gene (5 bases). Germline CDR1 is SGHTA and CDR2 is FQGNSA. CDR3 length: 13 residues. V dropped 4 bases and J dropped 3 bases, with 7 bases sitting between them. This chain's CDR3 is CASSWGTNQPQHF. The CDR3 nucleotides read TGTGCCAGCAGCTGGGGCACCAATCAGCCCCAGCATTTT.

This clone was detected only once. This chain connects TRBV5-1 to TRBJ1-2; a possible D gene is TRBD1 (6 bases). CDR1 is SGHRS and CDR2 is YFSETQ in the germline V gene. The length of the CDR3 is 16 residues. Trimming left V 4 bases short and J 8 bases short, with 24 bases between. CDR3 sequence: CASSTRTAPTGLGYTF. CDR3 DNA: TGCGCCAGCAGCACGCGGACAGCCCCGACCGGATTAGGCTACACCTTC.

The chain has TRBV10-3 and TRBJ1-1; 8 bases are a match to TRBD1. The germline CDR1 and CDR2 sequences are ENHRY and SYGVKD. The CDR3 totals 15 residues. J was trimmed by 2 bases and V by 2 bases; bases with no gene match: 4. The CDR3 loop is CAISETGQGNTEAFF. The CDR3, as DNA: TGTGCCATCAGTGAGACTGGACAGGGTAACACTGAAGCTTTCTTT.

The chain uses TRBV5-3 and TRBJ2-3; 13 nucleotides line up with TRBD2. TRBV5-3 is treated as an ORF (open reading frame) with a function not yet certain. J lost 6 bases, V lost 4 bases, and 5 bases had no gene match. The CDR3 sequence is 15 residues long. DNA of the CDR3: TGTGCCAGAAGCGTACTAGCGGGAGGGGTTGATACGCAGTATTTT. This sequence encodes CARSVLAGGVDTQYF.

This chain uses TRBV18 with TRBJ2-2; tentative D call: TRBD2 (6 bases). Germline loops: CDR1 KGHSH, CDR2 LQKENI. V was pared by 2 bases and J by 0 bases, with 7 bases between. The CDR3 totals 15 residues. In nucleotides, the CDR3 is TGTGCCAGCTCACCAGGAGGGTCGAACACCGGGGAGCTGTTTTTT. Its translation: CASSPGGSNTGELFF. The variable domain in full, with the rest retrieved from reference TRBV18 and TRBJ2-2, is NAGVMQNPRHLVRRRGQEARLRCSPMKGHSHVYWYRQLPEEGLKFMVYLQKENIIDESGMPKERFSAEFPKEGPSILRIQQVVRGDSAAYFCASSPGGSNTGELFFGEGSRLTVL.

The rearrangement uses TRBV5-1 and TRBJ2-1, with D possibly being TRBD1 or TRBD2 (6 bases each). V lost 4 bases and J 10 bases, leaving 18 bases between the germline ends. The germline V gene encodes CDR1 SGHRS and CDR2 YFSETQ. The CDR3 is 14 residues long. The CDR3 protein is CASSPQEGGEEQFF. The CDR3 DNA sequence: TGCGCCAGCAGCCCCCAGGAGGGGGGCGAGGAGCAGTTCTTC.

A word on this clone: The same CDR3 is also encoded by other DNA sequences in this sample. V usage is TRBV5-1 and J usage is TRBJ2-7; D is possibly TRBD1 or TRBD2 (6 bases each). V was clipped by 0 bases and J by 1 base, with 11 bases between them. Germline V lookup: CDR1 SGHRS, CDR2 YFSETQ. The CDR3 has 15 amino acids. The CDR3 DNA is TGCGCCAGCAGCTTGGGGGGGGCGCCGTCCTACGAGCAGTACTTC. It yields the protein CASSLGGAPSYEQYF.

The rearrangement uses TRBV14 and TRBJ1-3; D perhaps matches TRBD1 (6 bases). V lost 4 bases, J lost 0 bases, and 22 bases lay in between. This CDR3 contains 19 residues. Germline loops: CDR1 SGHDN, CDR2 FVKESK. CDR3: CASSLGAGAHLFSGNTIYF. In DNA, the CDR3 is TGTGCCAGCAGCCTGGGGGCAGGGGCACATCTCTTCTCTGGAAACACCATATATTTT. Full variable domain (outside the CDR3, taken from reference TRBV14 and TRBJ1-3): EAGVTQFPSHSVIEKGQTVTLRCDPISGHDNLYWYRRVMGKEIKFLLHFVKESKQDESGMPNNRFLAERTGGTYSTLKVQPAELEDSGVYFCASSLGAGAHLFSGNTIYFGEGSWLTVV.

The genes are TRBV5-1 and TRBJ2-7; D is uncertain. The CDR3 is 13 residues long. The V gene lost 2 bases and the J gene lost 4 bases, with 10 bases spanning the gap. Germline V gene lookup returns CDR1 SGHRS and CDR2 YFSETQ. The CDR3 is CASSFEGGYEQYF. CDR3 DNA: TGCGCCAGCAGCTTCGAAGGTGGGTACGAGCAGTACTTC.

The chain employs TRBV5-1 and TRBJ2-7; 10 bases align to TRBD2. V lost 1 base and J lost 1; bases outside the gene matches: 11. This CDR3 is built from 18 residues. In germline, CDR1 is SGHRS, CDR2 YFSETQ. CDR3 DNA sequence: TGCGCCAGCAGCTTGACCTTCTCTAGCGGGAGAATATCCTACGAGCAGTACTTC. It yields the protein CASSLTFSSGRISYEQYF.